This TCR beta chain was identified during a study of PD-1 blockade in classical Hodgkin lymphoma. CDR1 and CDR2 (germline): SGHNT, YENEEA. This CDR3 is 15 amino acids long. The V gene end was trimmed by 5 bases and the J gene end by 7 bases; junction bases not matched to a gene: 9. Study-level findings and limits: Baseline TCR diversity was reportedly lower in newly diagnosed patients than healthy donors. The authors have not defined what causes the repertoire differences, possibly disease activity or prior therapy.

On this clone itself: The antigen is unknown.

The table came from immunoSEQ multiplex PCR; TCRdb's copy has only in-frame clones and leaves some out. The sample yields about 36,000 clones, roughly 90% seen once. The time point here: newly diagnosed, previously untreated cHL patient sample. Magnetic negative selection purified CD4+ T cells from thawed PBMCs. For comparison, PBMCs from newly diagnosed, untreated classical Hodgkin lymphoma were used. This chain joins TRBV11-3 and TRBJ2-3; 10 bases are shared with TRBD1. Source material: CD4+ T cells from blood. The TCR was taken from a human donor with classical Hodgkin lymphoma. CDR3 nucleotides: TGTGCCAGCAGCCCCGACAGGGGGCGATCGAATACGCAGTATTTT. It is translated as CASSPDRGRSNTQYF.